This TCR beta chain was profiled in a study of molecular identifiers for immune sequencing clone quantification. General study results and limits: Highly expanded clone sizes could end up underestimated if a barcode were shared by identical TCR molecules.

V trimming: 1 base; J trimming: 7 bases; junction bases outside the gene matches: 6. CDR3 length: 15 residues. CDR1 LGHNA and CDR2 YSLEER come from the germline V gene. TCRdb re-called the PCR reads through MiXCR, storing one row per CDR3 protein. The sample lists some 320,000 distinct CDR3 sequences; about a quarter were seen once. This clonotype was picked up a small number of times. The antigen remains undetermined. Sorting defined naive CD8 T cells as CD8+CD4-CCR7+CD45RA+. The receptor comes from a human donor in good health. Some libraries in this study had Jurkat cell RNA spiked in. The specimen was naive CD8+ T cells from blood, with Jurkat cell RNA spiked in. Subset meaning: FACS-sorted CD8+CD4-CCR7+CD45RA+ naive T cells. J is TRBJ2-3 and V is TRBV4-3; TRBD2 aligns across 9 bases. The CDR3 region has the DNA TGCGCCAGCAGCCAAGGGGGCGGGGGGGCTTATACGCAGTATTTT. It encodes CASSQGGGGAYTQYF.